This is a list of T cell receptor beta chains from one sample in a study of T-cell memory formation after mild COVID-19. In TCRdb, the 5' RACE reads were re-called with MiXCR into one record per CDR3 protein. The sample has 500,000 to 600,000 distinct CDR3 sequences, more than 15% seen once; the top ten hold around 12%. Sequences were obtained from PBMCs or a T cell subset sorted from them (not recorded which). The receptors derive from an adult woman who had mild COVID-19 (a few samples of this study predate the infection). Cell type and time point are not known. Both conserved end residues are part of each CDR3. The D gene is left open where the match is weak. The listing skips clone size in some rows; elsewhere it reads once, few, many or a size class.

d_call: TRBD2
v_call: TRBV7-2
clone_size: few
j_call: TRBJ2-7
cdr3_nt: TGTGCCAGCAGCTCCACCCCACTAGCGGGAAGTACATCTGAGCAGTACTTC
cdr3_aa: CASSSTPLAGSTSEQYF

d_call: TRBD2
v_call: TRBV29-1
clone_size: many
j_call: TRBJ2-1
cdr3_nt: TGCAGCGTTGTACCCGCGGGGGGCCTTAATGAGCAGTTCTTC
cdr3_aa: CSVVPAGGLNEQFF

d_call: NA
v_call: TRBV7-9
clone_size: many
j_call: TRBJ1-5
cdr3_nt: TGTGCCAGCAGCTTAGGGGGGGATAGCAATCAGCCCCAGCATTTT
cdr3_aa: CASSLGGDSNQPQHF

d_call: NA
v_call: TRBV27
clone_size: NA
j_call: TRBJ1-1
cdr3_nt: TGTGCCAGCAGTACCTACAGGGCCACTGAAGCTTTCTTT
cdr3_aa: CASSTYRATEAFF

d_call: TRBD2
v_call: TRBV9
clone_size: few
j_call: TRBJ2-7
cdr3_nt: TGTGCCAGCAGCCCTTCCGGACTAGCGGGGATGTACGAGCAGTACTTC
cdr3_aa: CASSPSGLAGMYEQYF

d_call: TRBD2
v_call: TRBV25-1
clone_size: NA
j_call: TRBJ2-5
cdr3_nt: TGTGCCAGCAGCGGACTAGCGCAAAAAGAGACCCAGTACTTC
cdr3_aa: CASSGLAQKETQYF

d_call: NA
v_call: TRBV4-3
clone_size: NA
j_call: TRBJ1-5
cdr3_nt: TGCGCCAGCAGCCATAACACCCTTACAGGGTATCAGCCCCAGCATTTT
cdr3_aa: CASSHNTLTGYQPQHF

d_call: NA
v_call: TRBV24-1
clone_size: NA
j_call: TRBJ1-2
cdr3_nt: TGTGCCACCAGTGACCCCGGATGGGCCTATGGCTACACCTTC
cdr3_aa: CATSDPGWAYGYTF

d_call: NA
v_call: TRBV5-1
clone_size: few
j_call: TRBJ1-1
cdr3_nt: TGCGCCAGCAGCAACAGTGAACCCATGAACACTGAAGCTTTCTTT
cdr3_aa: CASSNSEPMNTEAFF

d_call: NA
v_call: TRBV12-3/TRBV12-4
clone_size: NA
j_call: TRBJ1-5
cdr3_nt: TGTGCCAGCAGTTTAGAGACGGGCCAGCCCCAGCATTTT
cdr3_aa: CASSLETGQPQHF

d_call: TRBD1
v_call: TRBV20-1
clone_size: NA
j_call: TRBJ1-5
cdr3_nt: TGCAGTGCTAGAGTACAGGGGGATAGCAATCAGCCCCAGCATTTT
cdr3_aa: CSARVQGDSNQPQHF

d_call: NA
v_call: TRBV18
clone_size: once
j_call: TRBJ1-2
cdr3_nt: TGTGCCAGCTCACCACCAGGGTATTATGGCTACACCTTC
cdr3_aa: CASSPPGYYGYTF

d_call: TRBD2
v_call: TRBV7-8
clone_size: many
j_call: TRBJ2-1
cdr3_nt: TGTGCCAGCAGCTCCCTAGCGGGAGGGCCTAATGAGCAGTTCTTC
cdr3_aa: CASSSLAGGPNEQFF

d_call: NA
v_call: TRBV29-1
clone_size: NA
j_call: TRBJ2-1
cdr3_nt: TGCAGCGTGCAGGGGTTTTGGAACAATGAGCAGTTCTTC
cdr3_aa: CSVQGFWNNEQFF

d_call: TRBD1
v_call: TRBV15
clone_size: few
j_call: TRBJ2-7
cdr3_nt: TGTGCCACCTTTGGGACAGGAGCCAACGAAAGCTCCTACGAGCAGTACTTC
cdr3_aa: CATFGTGANESSYEQYF

d_call: NA
v_call: TRBV18
clone_size: NA
j_call: TRBJ2-7
cdr3_nt: TGTGCCAGCTCACCACCGGGTGGTCAGGCATTCTACGAGCAGTACTTC
cdr3_aa: CASSPPGGQAFYEQYF

d_call: NA
v_call: TRBV5-1
clone_size: NA
j_call: TRBJ2-2
cdr3_nt: TGCGCCAGCAGCTGGGAGCTCGGGGAGCTGTTTTTT
cdr3_aa: CASSWELGELFF

d_call: NA
v_call: TRBV7-9
clone_size: NA
j_call: TRBJ2-7
cdr3_nt: TGTGCCAGCAGTTCCCGATCGGGGCGTTCCTACGAGCAGTACTTC
cdr3_aa: CASSSRSGRSYEQYF

d_call: NA
v_call: TRBV6-5
clone_size: many
j_call: TRBJ1-1
cdr3_nt: TGTGCCAGCAGTTACCCCCGGCCAGATAGGGCTTTCTTT
cdr3_aa: CASSYPRPDRAFF

d_call: NA
v_call: TRBV10-3
clone_size: NA
j_call: TRBJ1-2
cdr3_nt: TGTGCCATCAGTGGAGGACAGTATGGCTACACCTTC
cdr3_aa: CAISGGQYGYTF

d_call: NA
v_call: TRBV2
clone_size: NA
j_call: TRBJ1-1
cdr3_nt: TGTGCCAGCAGTGAGTCCCAAGCCACTGAAGCTTTCTTT
cdr3_aa: CASSESQATEAFF

d_call: NA
v_call: TRBV4-1
clone_size: NA
j_call: TRBJ1-1
cdr3_nt: TGCGCCAGCAGCCAGCTCGTCGGACTGAACACTGAAGCTTTCTTT
cdr3_aa: CASSQLVGLNTEAFF

d_call: TRBD1
v_call: TRBV19
clone_size: NA
j_call: TRBJ2-2
cdr3_nt: TGTGCCAGTAGTATGGGACAGGAGAACACCGGGGAGCTGTTTTTT
cdr3_aa: CASSMGQENTGELFF

d_call: TRBD1
v_call: TRBV12-3/TRBV12-4
clone_size: few
j_call: TRBJ1-3
cdr3_nt: TGTGCCAGCAGTTTCGACAGGGGATTTCCTGGAAACACCATATATTTT
cdr3_aa: CASSFDRGFPGNTIYF

d_call: NA
v_call: TRBV21-1
clone_size: many
j_call: TRBJ2-3
cdr3_nt: TGTGCCAGCAGTACACTAAGAGCCCGGACCCTTAGCACAGATACGCAGTATTTT
cdr3_aa: CASSTLRARTLSTDTQYF

d_call: NA
v_call: TRBV19
clone_size: few
j_call: TRBJ2-1
cdr3_nt: TGTGCCAGTAGTATAGCGGGACACAATGAGCAGTTCTTC
cdr3_aa: CASSIAGHNEQFF

d_call: NA
v_call: TRBV5-1
clone_size: NA
j_call: TRBJ1-1
cdr3_nt: TGCGCCAGCAGGTCTGAAGCGGGTGAAGCTTTCTTT
cdr3_aa: CASRSEAGEAFF

d_call: NA
v_call: TRBV28
clone_size: few
j_call: TRBJ1-1
cdr3_nt: TGTGCCAGCCCCCCGGTGGGGGGGAGGTACACTGAAGCTTTCTTT
cdr3_aa: CASPPVGGRYTEAFF

d_call: NA
v_call: TRBV2
clone_size: NA
j_call: TRBJ2-2
cdr3_nt: TGTGCCAGCAGTCGGACTACGACCGGGGAGCTGTTTTTT
cdr3_aa: CASSRTTTGELFF

d_call: TRBD1
v_call: TRBV19
clone_size: NA
j_call: TRBJ2-6
cdr3_nt: TGTGCCAGTAGTGTACAGGGGTTTGCTGGGGCCAACGTCCTGACTTTC
cdr3_aa: CASSVQGFAGANVLTF

d_call: TRBD1
v_call: TRBV12-3/TRBV12-4
clone_size: NA
j_call: TRBJ2-7
cdr3_nt: TGTGCCAGCAGTTTAGTACCCGACAGGGGGTCCGAGCAGTACTTC
cdr3_aa: CASSLVPDRGSEQYF

d_call: NA
v_call: TRBV19
clone_size: NA
j_call: TRBJ1-2
cdr3_nt: TGTGCCAGTAGTATGCCCATCTATGGCTACACCTTC
cdr3_aa: CASSMPIYGYTF

d_call: TRBD1
v_call: TRBV6-1
clone_size: few
j_call: TRBJ2-1
cdr3_nt: TGTGCCAGCAGTGAAGGACAGGGGGGCGTAAATGAGCAGTTCTTC
cdr3_aa: CASSEGQGGVNEQFF

d_call: NA
v_call: TRBV21-1
clone_size: few
j_call: TRBJ2-3
cdr3_nt: TGTGCCAGCAGCTCTCCGGGTCAAGCGGGGGGCACAGATACGCAGTATTTT
cdr3_aa: CASSSPGQAGGTDTQYF

d_call: TRBD1
v_call: TRBV7-3
clone_size: NA
j_call: TRBJ1-2
cdr3_nt: TGTGCCAGCAGTCAGGGGGCTGGTGGCTACACCTTC
cdr3_aa: CASSQGAGGYTF

d_call: NA
v_call: TRBV2
clone_size: NA
j_call: TRBJ2-5
cdr3_nt: TGTGCCAGCAGGATGGGGACCCAGTACTTC
cdr3_aa: CASRMGTQYF

d_call: NA
v_call: TRBV7-9
clone_size: many
j_call: TRBJ2-7
cdr3_nt: TGCGCCAGCAGCTTGCATAGCTCCTACGAGCAGTACTTC
cdr3_aa: CASSLHSSYEQYF

d_call: TRBD1
v_call: TRBV29-1
clone_size: NA
j_call: TRBJ2-7
cdr3_nt: TGCAGCGTCCAAGGGACAGGCATCTCCTACGAGCAGTACTTC
cdr3_aa: CSVQGTGISYEQYF

d_call: TRBD1
v_call: TRBV20-1
clone_size: few
j_call: TRBJ2-1
cdr3_nt: TGCAGTGCTCTGGACAGGGAAGGTCTAGGGCAGTTCTTC
cdr3_aa: CSALDREGLGQFF

d_call: NA
v_call: TRBV30
clone_size: NA
j_call: TRBJ2-7
cdr3_nt: TGTGCCTGGAGTGTGATCGTTAGCGATATCAGGAAGCAGTACTTC
cdr3_aa: CAWSVIVSDIRKQYF

d_call: NA
v_call: TRBV6-5
clone_size: NA
j_call: TRBJ1-1
cdr3_nt: TGTGCCAGCGGAAGGGTCCATCGTGAAACTGAAGCTTTCTTT
cdr3_aa: CASGRVHRETEAFF

d_call: TRBD1
v_call: TRBV4-1
clone_size: many
j_call: TRBJ1-1
cdr3_nt: TGCGCCAGCAGCCTCCCAATCAGGGGGCAAGGGAACACTGAAGCTTTCTTT
cdr3_aa: CASSLPIRGQGNTEAFF

d_call: TRBD1
v_call: TRBV12-3/TRBV12-4
clone_size: few
j_call: TRBJ2-7
cdr3_nt: TGTGCCAGCAGGGGGACAGGGGGCTACGAGCAGTACTTC
cdr3_aa: CASRGTGGYEQYF

d_call: NA
v_call: TRBV2
clone_size: NA
j_call: TRBJ2-7
cdr3_nt: TGTGCCAGCAGTGTCCCCCCTACAGGCTCAACCTACGAGCAGTACTTC
cdr3_aa: CASSVPPTGSTYEQYF

d_call: NA
v_call: TRBV6-6
clone_size: NA
j_call: TRBJ1-4
cdr3_nt: TGTGCCAGCAGCCCCAGGGACGAACTGTTTTTT
cdr3_aa: CASSPRDELFF

d_call: NA
v_call: TRBV3-1
clone_size: once
j_call: TRBJ1-1
cdr3_nt: TGTGCCAGCAGCCCCAGGGAATTGACTGAAGCTTTCTTT
cdr3_aa: CASSPRELTEAFF

d_call: NA
v_call: TRBV5-4
clone_size: few
j_call: TRBJ2-1
cdr3_nt: TGTGCCAGCAGCTTGAATCCCTCAGGGGAAGGGTTCTTC
cdr3_aa: CASSLNPSGEGFF

d_call: TRBD1
v_call: TRBV7-9
clone_size: NA
j_call: TRBJ2-5
cdr3_nt: TGTGCCTGTCTAGGGGGCTACCAAGAGACCCAGTACTTC
cdr3_aa: CACLGGYQETQYF

d_call: NA
v_call: TRBV18
clone_size: few
j_call: TRBJ2-3
cdr3_nt: TGTGCCAGCTCCCCAGCGACCGCTAGCACAGATACGCAGTATTTT
cdr3_aa: CASSPATASTDTQYF

d_call: TRBD1
v_call: TRBV9
clone_size: many
j_call: TRBJ1-1
cdr3_nt: TGTGCCAGCAGCGTACAGGGGGCAGGAGACACTGAAGCTTTCTTT
cdr3_aa: CASSVQGAGDTEAFF

d_call: NA
v_call: TRBV6-5
clone_size: NA
j_call: TRBJ2-4
cdr3_nt: TGTGCCAGCAGTAGGGATCAAAACATTCAGTACTTC
cdr3_aa: CASSRDQNIQYF

d_call: TRBD1
v_call: TRBV7-3
clone_size: NA
j_call: TRBJ2-2
cdr3_nt: TGTGCCAGCAGCTGGGACAGGGGGATCGGGGAGCTGTTTTTT
cdr3_aa: CASSWDRGIGELFF

d_call: TRBD2
v_call: TRBV12-3/TRBV12-4
clone_size: few
j_call: TRBJ2-3
cdr3_nt: TGTGCCAGCAGTTTCGCACTAGCGGGGTCAGATACGCAGTATTTT
cdr3_aa: CASSFALAGSDTQYF

d_call: TRBD1
v_call: TRBV18
clone_size: many
j_call: TRBJ2-7
cdr3_nt: TGTGCCAGCTCACAGACAGGGACCACTCCCTACGAGCAGTACTTC
cdr3_aa: CASSQTGTTPYEQYF

d_call: NA
v_call: TRBV7-3
clone_size: few
j_call: TRBJ2-1
cdr3_nt: TGTGCCAGCAGCTCCCACAGGGAGAACAATGAGCAGTTCTTC
cdr3_aa: CASSSHRENNEQFF

d_call: NA
v_call: TRBV7-9
clone_size: NA
j_call: TRBJ2-6
cdr3_nt: TGTGCCAGCAGCTTAGATGGGACGCACCACTCTGGGGCCAACGTCCTGACTTTC
cdr3_aa: CASSLDGTHHSGANVLTF

d_call: NA
v_call: TRBV6-2/TRBV6-3
clone_size: few
j_call: TRBJ2-7
cdr3_nt: TGTGCCAGCAGTTACGCAGGTAGCTCCTACGAGCAGTACTTC
cdr3_aa: CASSYAGSSYEQYF

d_call: TRBD2
v_call: TRBV5-6
clone_size: NA
j_call: TRBJ2-3
cdr3_nt: TGTGCCAGCAGCTTGGTGCTAGCGGGGAGCTCCACAGATACGCAGTATTTT
cdr3_aa: CASSLVLAGSSTDTQYF